This T cell receptor (beta chain) was captured in a study of shared clonotypes between healthy human individuals. TCRdb's copy holds only in-frame clones and misses some; the assay was immunoSEQ multiplex PCR. The data contain approximately 700,000 clones, more than 70% of them seen just once; the ten biggest clones take up about 1.8%. The split of CD4+ cells yielded CD45RA+ naive and CD45RA-negative memory subsets. V lost 3 bases to trimming and J lost 10 bases, with 12 bases between them. Germline loops: CDR1 SGHDN, CDR2 FVKESK. The length of the CDR3 is 13 residues. This TCR derives from a young woman in good health. What was sequenced was memory CD4+ T cells sorted from blood. Subset reported: CD45RA-negative fraction. V gene TRBV14 combines with J gene TRBJ1-4; D uncertain. The CDR3 nucleotides are TGTGCCAGCAGCCATGGAACGGGAGCAAAACTGTTTTTT. Protein product: CASSHGTGAKLFF.